This record looks at one TCR beta chain sequence and its context. The data are from a study of blood T cell repertoires in COVID-19. In the study overall: Some COVID-19 samples were acute and others convalescent; all came from the United States, Italy and Spain. From T cells, B-cell-depleted T cells, or PBMCs came the material, which was cDNA or gDNA.

Under the authors' procedure: Reference gene primer amplification gave estimated nucleated cell counts. Libraries were prepared by immunoSEQ multiplex PCR; TCRdb keeps only in-frame clonotypes and omits some of them. V and J calls and clone size are those listed in that table; D and trimming were worked out from the DNA. The sample gives 25,000 to 35,000 clones, 68% of which show up once; about 17% is in the top ten. Trimming stripped 4 bases from V and 1 base from J, with 7 bases between. This CDR3 region has 13 residues. Germline V gives CDR1 ENHRY, CDR2 SYGVKD. This receptor was obtained from a human donor in a cohort sampled during active COVID-19. The genes are TRBV10-3 and TRBJ1-1; D is unresolved. Sequencing input: peripheral blood. The DNA for the CDR3 is TGTGCCATCAGTGGGTCCGGGAACACTGAAGCTTTCTTT. It is translated as CAISGSGNTEAFF.